A single sample is the source of the 4 T cell receptor beta chains below, sequenced in a study of neoadjuvant nivolumab and ipilimumab in lung cancer. The protocol was immunoSEQ multiplex PCR, while the TCRdb copy is restricted to in-frame clones and leaves out a portion. Of about 20,000 clones detected, more than 75% appear once; the ten largest clones hold roughly 7.7%. Sequencing was performed on tumor tissue, taken after neoadjuvant nivolumab, alone or with ipilimumab, at or shortly before surgery. The receptors derive from an adult with non-small cell lung cancer.

The CDR3 DNA reads TGTGCCATCGAAGGGGGAACCTCGGTTACCACTGAAGCTTTCTTT. Protein product: CAIEGGTSVTTEAFF. The V call is TRBV6-6, the J call TRBJ1-1; weak D call: TRBD1 (6 bases). This CDR3 contains 15 residues. V gave up 10 bases and J gave up 4 bases, with 22 bases separating them. Germline CDR1 and CDR2: MNHNY and SVGAGI (reference sequence).

This clone was detected only once. V is TRBV25-1 and J is TRBJ2-7, with 12 bases matching TRBD1. The germline gives CDR1 MGHDK, CDR2 SYGVNS. Unmatched junction bases numbered 10, after V lost 2 bases and J lost 5 bases. The CDR3 has 17 amino acids. CDR3 bases: TGTGCCAGCAGTGAAGCCGTTGGGGGGACAGGGGGCGACGAGCAGTACTTC. Translated, it gives CASSEAVGGTGGDEQYF.

This chain links TRBV7-7 with TRBJ1-1; D uncertain. V was trimmed by 2 bases and J by 1 base, leaving 5 bases between them. In germline, CDR1 is SSHAT, CDR2 FNYEAQ (reference sequence). The CDR3 spans 13 residues. The CDR3 region has the DNA TGTGCCAGCAGCTTACGCCAGAACACTGAAGCTTTCTTT. This translates into CASSLRQNTEAFF.

The rearrangement joins TRBV6-5 to TRBJ2-1, with 9 bases fitting TRBD1. The CDR3 is 15 residues long. V lost 6 bases, J lost 2 bases, and 5 bases stayed unmatched. The germline V gene has CDR1 MNHEY and CDR2 SVGAGI. The CDR3 is CASSFGTGTYNEQFF. In nucleotides, the CDR3 is TGTGCCAGCAGCTTCGGGACAGGGACCTACAATGAGCAGTTCTTC.